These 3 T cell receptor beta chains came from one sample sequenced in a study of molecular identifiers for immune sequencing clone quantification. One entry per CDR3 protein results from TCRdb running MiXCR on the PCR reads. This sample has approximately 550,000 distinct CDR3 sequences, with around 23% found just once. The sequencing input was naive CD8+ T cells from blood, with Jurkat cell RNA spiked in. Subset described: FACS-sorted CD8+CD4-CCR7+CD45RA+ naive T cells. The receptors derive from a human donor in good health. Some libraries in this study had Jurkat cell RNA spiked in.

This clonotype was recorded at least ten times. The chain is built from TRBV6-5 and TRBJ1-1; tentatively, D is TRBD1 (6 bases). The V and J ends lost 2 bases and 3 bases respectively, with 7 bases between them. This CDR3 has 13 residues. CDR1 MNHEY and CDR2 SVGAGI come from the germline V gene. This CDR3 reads CASSYGGHTEAFF. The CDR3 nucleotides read TGTGCCAGCAGTTACGGGGGGCACACTGAAGCTTTCTTT.

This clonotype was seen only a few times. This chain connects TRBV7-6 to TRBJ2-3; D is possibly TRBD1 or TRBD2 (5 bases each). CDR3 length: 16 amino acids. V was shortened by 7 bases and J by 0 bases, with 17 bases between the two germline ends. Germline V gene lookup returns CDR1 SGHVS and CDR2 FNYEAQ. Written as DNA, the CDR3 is TGTGCCAGCACCGAAAAGGGTTGGGACAGCACAGATACGCAGTATTTT. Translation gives CASTEKGWDSTDTQYF.

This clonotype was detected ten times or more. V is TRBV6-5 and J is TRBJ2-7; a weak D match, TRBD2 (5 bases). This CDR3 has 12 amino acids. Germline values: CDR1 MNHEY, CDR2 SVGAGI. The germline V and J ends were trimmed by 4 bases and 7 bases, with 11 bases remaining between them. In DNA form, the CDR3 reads TGTGCCAGCAGTTTTACGGGGATGGAGCAGTACTTC. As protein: CASSFTGMEQYF.